The clone carrying this T cell receptor beta chain has a handful of counts. The antigen remains undetermined. The sample comes from a study of vaccination effects on CD4 cells after COVID-19. Study details: Participants were given two doses of BNT162b2 or mRNA-1273 vaccine.

Within the ViraFEST assay, antigen-specific CD4+ T cells underwent expansion with viral peptide pools prior to sequencing. Culture proceeded for 10 days, and CD4+ T cells were then isolated. Prior SARS-CoV-2 infection was absent in the vaccine recipients, as shown by negative nucleocapsid antibodies. Every well housed two million PBMC, which grew in culture alongside around 10 IU/ml IL-2 and about 10 ug/ml peptides. Half-medium exchanges with IL-2 medium took place on days 3 and 7. General study findings and limits: Among infection- and vaccine-induced clones, marked clonal contraction occurred late after vaccination.

Assay: immunoSEQ multiplex PCR; the TCRdb copy retains only in-frame clones and omits some. The table includes roughly 25,000 clones, around 74% detected once. The receptor was derived from a human donor who received a COVID-19 vaccine. Sample: CD4+ T cells from PBMCs cultured with SARS-CoV-2 spike peptides, taken before COVID-19 vaccination.

CDR3: CASSLAQTRSNYGYTF. CDR3 in DNA: TGTGCCAGCAGCTTAGCACAGACACGGTCTAACTATGGCTACACCTTC. The chain couples TRBV7-9 to TRBJ1-2; D not resolved. The germline V gene encodes CDR1 SEHNR and CDR2 FQNEAQ (reference sequence). The CDR3 sequence is 16 residues long. With 0 bases removed from V and 0 bases from J, the gap between germline ends came to 11 bases.